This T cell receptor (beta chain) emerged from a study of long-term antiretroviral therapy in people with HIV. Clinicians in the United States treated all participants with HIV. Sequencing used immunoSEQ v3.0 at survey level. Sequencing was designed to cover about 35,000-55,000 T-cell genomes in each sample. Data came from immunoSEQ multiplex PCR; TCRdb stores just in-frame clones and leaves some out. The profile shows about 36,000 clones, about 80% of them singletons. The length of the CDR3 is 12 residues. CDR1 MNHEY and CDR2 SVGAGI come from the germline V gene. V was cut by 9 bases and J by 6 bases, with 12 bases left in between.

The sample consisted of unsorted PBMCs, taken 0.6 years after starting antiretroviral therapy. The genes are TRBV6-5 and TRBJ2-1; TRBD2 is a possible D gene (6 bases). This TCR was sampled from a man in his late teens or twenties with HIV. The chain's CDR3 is CARNRTTNEQFF. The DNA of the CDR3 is TGTGCCAGAAACAGGACTACCAATGAGCAGTTCTTC.